This TCR beta chain stems from a study of cytomegalovirus exposure and HLA in healthy donors. Study details: It was reported in a later analysis that the same platform had been used for the roughly 130 validation repertoires as for the roughly 700 first-cohort repertoires.

Concerning this clone: Its specificity is unknown.

Data came from immunoSEQ multiplex PCR; TCRdb stores just in-frame clones and leaves some out. This table has 120,000 or so clones, around 90% appearing once. CDR3 size: 12 residues. Per the germline V gene, CDR1 is SGDLS and CDR2 is YYNGEE. V lost 3 bases and J lost 7; bases outside the gene matches: 1. Study results and limitations: There were a few CMV-associated chains whose specificity for CMV antigens was confirmed in vitro. It was 150 or so TCR beta chains that were listed as cytomegalovirus-associated.

Material: PBMCs. The V gene is TRBV9, the J gene TRBJ2-1; 7 bases are shared with TRBD1. This clonotype was sampled from a woman between 18 and 29 years old in good health and CMV-seronegative. The chain's CDR3 is CASSATGNEQFF. CDR3 DNA: TGTGCCAGCAGCGCGACAGGGAATGAGCAGTTCTTC.